The entry that follows covers one T cell receptor beta chain sequence. Its antigen remains unidentified. For TCR beta, libraries came from iRepertoire HTBI primers and Arm-PCR of CDR3 regions. From the multiplex PCR reads, TCRdb called clonotypes with MiXCR, one entry per CDR3 protein. Of a few hundred thousand distinct CDR3 sequences listed, roughly a quarter are singletons. This specimen belongs to a study of regulatory T cells in long-lasting Graves disease. Across the whole study: Persistent Graves' disease required over 5 years of antithyroid drugs and positive TSH receptor antibodies. Whole-study findings and limits: Persistent disease favored TRBV28, TRBJ1-2 and TRBJ2-5. Persistent patients had a count of shared public clonotypes (approximately 3,000) that exceeded that of new patients (around 1,000). Persistent cases of Graves' showed reduced TCR diversity relative to newly diagnosed patients.

V shed 4 bases, J shed 8 bases, and the junction held 11 bases outside the gene matches. Looked up from germline, CDR1 is MNHGY and CDR2 is SVAAGI. The CDR3 is 15 amino acids. Sample time point: persistent/refractory GD, antithyroid drugs over 5 years with positive TRAb. Construction of the TCR library relied on RNA isolated from PBMCs. The sample here was peripheral blood mononuclear cells (PBMCs), taken when the disease was refractory, from a patient treated with antithyroid drugs. This chain joins TRBV6-9 and TRBJ1-2; the match to TRBD1 covers 9 bases. The clonotype originates from a female donor with Graves disease. The CDR3 nucleotides read TGTGCCAGCAGTTCCATCGACACAGGGGGCCAAGGCTACACCTTC. Translated, it gives CASSSIDTGGQGYTF.